This TCR beta chain was recovered during a study of a mutant IDH1 vaccine in newly diagnosed glioma. The overall study: The initiation of vaccination occurred 4-6 weeks after radiotherapy alone, or with temozolomide cycles. Treated individuals were approximately 62% male and roughly 40% female, averaging roughly 38 years of age. Earlier treatment was radiotherapy, temozolomide, or both, with most getting both.

Profiling relied on immunoSEQ multiplex PCR, and the TCRdb table lists in-frame clones only, not all of them. The sample has about 51,000 clones, around 78% seen once. This CDR3 has 15 amino acids. The ends were cut back, 6 bases at V and 0 bases at J, with 13 bases in the middle. Germline CDR1 reads MNHEY; CDR2 reads SVGAGI. Note on this clone: As yet, its antigen is unknown.

Time point described: week 5, during vaccination. Every vaccination contained 300 ug of the mutant IDH1 20-mer peptide and was paired with topical imiquimod. Donors had new IDH1-mutant astrocytomas of WHO grade 3 or 4 (ATRX-lost). The specimen comprised PBMCs, sampled from a glioma patient whose treatment included an IDH1 peptide vaccine. V gene TRBV6-5 combines with J gene TRBJ2-3; TRBD1 or TRBD2 may be the D gene (5 bases each). The TCR sequence derives from a middle-aged woman with glioma. The CDR3 reads CASSYGTASTDTQYF. The CDR3 coding sequence is TGTGCCAGCAGCTACGGGACGGCCAGCACAGATACGCAGTATTTT.